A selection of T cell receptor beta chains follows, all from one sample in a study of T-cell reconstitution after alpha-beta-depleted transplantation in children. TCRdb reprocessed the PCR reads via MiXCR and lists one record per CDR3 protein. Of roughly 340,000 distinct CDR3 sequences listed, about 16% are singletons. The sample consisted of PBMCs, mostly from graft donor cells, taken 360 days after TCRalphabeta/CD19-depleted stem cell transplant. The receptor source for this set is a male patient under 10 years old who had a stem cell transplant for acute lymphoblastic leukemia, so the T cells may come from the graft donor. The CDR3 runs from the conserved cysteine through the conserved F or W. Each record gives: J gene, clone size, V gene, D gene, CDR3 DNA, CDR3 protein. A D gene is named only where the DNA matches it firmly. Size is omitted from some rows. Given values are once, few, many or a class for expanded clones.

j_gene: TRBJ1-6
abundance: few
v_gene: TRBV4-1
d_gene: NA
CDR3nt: TGCGCCAGCAGCCAAGATCCGGGGAGCTCCTATAATTCACCCCTCCACTTT
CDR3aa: CASSQDPGSSYNSPLHF

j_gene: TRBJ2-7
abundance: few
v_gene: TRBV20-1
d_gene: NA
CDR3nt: TGCAGTGTCTTAGGGGCGGATAAGACCTACGAGCAGTACTTC
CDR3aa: CSVLGADKTYEQYF

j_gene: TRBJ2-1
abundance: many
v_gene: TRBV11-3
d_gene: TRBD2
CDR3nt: TGTGCATCCTCTAGCGGGGTAAATGAGCAGTTCTTC
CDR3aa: CASSSGVNEQFF

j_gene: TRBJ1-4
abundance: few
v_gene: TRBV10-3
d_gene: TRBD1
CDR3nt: TGTGCCATCAGTGAGCGACAGGGATGGGGCGATAATGAAAAACTGTTTTTT
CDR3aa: CAISERQGWGDNEKLFF

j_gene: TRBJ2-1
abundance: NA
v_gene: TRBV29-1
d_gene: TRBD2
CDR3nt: TGCAGCGTTGAGGGTTCGGGAGGGCCAAACCCATCCTACAATGAGCAGTTCTTC
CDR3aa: CSVEGSGGPNPSYNEQFF

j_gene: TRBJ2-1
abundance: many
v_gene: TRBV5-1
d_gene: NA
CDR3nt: TGCGCCAGTGGGACGGGCTCCTACAATGAGCAGTTCTTC
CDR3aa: CASGTGSYNEQFF

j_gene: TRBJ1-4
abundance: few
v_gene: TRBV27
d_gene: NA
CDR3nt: TGTGCCAGCAGCCAACAGGGACGGGATGAAAAACTGTTTTTT
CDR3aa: CASSQQGRDEKLFF

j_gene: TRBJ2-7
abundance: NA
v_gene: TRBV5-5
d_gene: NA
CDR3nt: TGTGCCAGCAGCATTCAAACCTACGAGCAGTACTTC
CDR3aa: CASSIQTYEQYF

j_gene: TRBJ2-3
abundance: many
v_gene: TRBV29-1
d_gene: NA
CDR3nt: TGCAGCGTTCTTAGCACAGATACGCAGTATTTT
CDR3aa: CSVLSTDTQYF

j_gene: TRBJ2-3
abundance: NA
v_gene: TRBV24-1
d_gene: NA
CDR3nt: TGTGCCACCAGCCCCGTTTGGGATCCCACAGATACGCAGTATTTT
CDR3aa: CATSPVWDPTDTQYF

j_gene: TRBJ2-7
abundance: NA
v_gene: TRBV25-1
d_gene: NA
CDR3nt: TGTGCCAGCAGGGGGCCCTCCTACGAGCAGTACTTC
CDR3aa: CASRGPSYEQYF

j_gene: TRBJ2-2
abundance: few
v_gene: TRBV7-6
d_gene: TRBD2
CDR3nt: TGTGCCAGCAGCTCCCCGGGAGGGACCCTCCCCGGGGAGCTGTTTTTT
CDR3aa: CASSSPGGTLPGELFF

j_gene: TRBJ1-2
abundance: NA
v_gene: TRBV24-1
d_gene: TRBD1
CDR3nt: TGTGCCACCAGTGACCCGGGACAGGCCAACTATGGCTACACCTTC
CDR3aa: CATSDPGQANYGYTF

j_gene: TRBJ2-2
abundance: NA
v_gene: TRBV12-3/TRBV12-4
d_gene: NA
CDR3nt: TGTGCCAGCACTAAAGGAAGGAGTATCGGGGAGCTGTTTTTT
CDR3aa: CASTKGRSIGELFF

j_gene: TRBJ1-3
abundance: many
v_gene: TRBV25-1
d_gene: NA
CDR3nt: TGTGCCAGCAGTGACCTCCGTGGCACCATATATTTT
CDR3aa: CASSDLRGTIYF

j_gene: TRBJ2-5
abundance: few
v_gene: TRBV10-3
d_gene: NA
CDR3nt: TGTGCCATCAGTGAGTCCTGGACAGTCCAAGAGACCCAGTACTTC
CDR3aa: CAISESWTVQETQYF

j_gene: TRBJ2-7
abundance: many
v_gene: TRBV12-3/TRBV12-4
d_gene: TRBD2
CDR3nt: TGTGCCAGCAGTCCGGGACTAGCGGGAGGAAAGCAGTACTTC
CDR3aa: CASSPGLAGGKQYF

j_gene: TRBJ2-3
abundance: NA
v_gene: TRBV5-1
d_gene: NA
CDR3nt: TGCGCCAGCAGCTTCCAGTCCACAGATACGCAGTATTTT
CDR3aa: CASSFQSTDTQYF

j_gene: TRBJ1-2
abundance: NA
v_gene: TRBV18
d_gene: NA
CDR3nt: TGTGCCAGCTCTACAGAAAACTATGGCTACACCTTC
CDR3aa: CASSTENYGYTF

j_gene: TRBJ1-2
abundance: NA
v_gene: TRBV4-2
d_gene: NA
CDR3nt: TGTGCCAGCAGCCAAGATCTGGGTGGAGATGGCTACACCTTC
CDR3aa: CASSQDLGGDGYTF

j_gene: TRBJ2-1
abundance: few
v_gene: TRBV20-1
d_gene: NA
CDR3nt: TGCAGTGCTTTTCTCAGGCGGCGGGAGCAGTTCTTC
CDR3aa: CSAFLRRREQFF

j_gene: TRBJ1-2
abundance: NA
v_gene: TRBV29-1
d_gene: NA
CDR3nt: TGCAGCGTTGATGGAATCGGACAGAACTATGGCTACACCTTC
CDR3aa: CSVDGIGQNYGYTF

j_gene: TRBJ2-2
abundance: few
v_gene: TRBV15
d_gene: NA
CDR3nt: TGTGCCACCAGCAGACTCGCAAGGAACACCGGGGAGCTGTTTTTT
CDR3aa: CATSRLARNTGELFF

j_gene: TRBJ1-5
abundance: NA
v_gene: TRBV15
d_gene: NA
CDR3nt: TGTGCCACCAGCAGAGGGGTTCAGCCCAATCAGCCCCAGCATTTT
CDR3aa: CATSRGVQPNQPQHF

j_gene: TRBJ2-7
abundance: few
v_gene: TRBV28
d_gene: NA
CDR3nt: TGTGCCAGCAAGACAGCAGGGGACAATTACTACGAGCAGTACTTC
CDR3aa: CASKTAGDNYYEQYF

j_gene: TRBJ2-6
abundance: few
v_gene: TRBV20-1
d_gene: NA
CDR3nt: TGCAGTGCTACCTCCTACCTCTCTGGGGCCAACGTCCTGACTTTC
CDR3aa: CSATSYLSGANVLTF

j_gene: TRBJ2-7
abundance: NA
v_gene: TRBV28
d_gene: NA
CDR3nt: TGTGCCAGCAGTTTGTCGAGTTCCCACGAGCAGTACTTC
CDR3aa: CASSLSSSHEQYF

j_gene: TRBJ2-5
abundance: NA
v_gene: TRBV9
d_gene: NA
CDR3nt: TGTGCCAGCAGCGTAGAGAGGCAGGGCCAAGAGACCCAGTACTTC
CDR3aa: CASSVERQGQETQYF

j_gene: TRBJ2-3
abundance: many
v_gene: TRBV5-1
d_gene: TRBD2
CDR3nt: TGCGCCAGCAGCATCCTTACCGGGACTAGCGGGGGGTATTTT
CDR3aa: CASSILTGTSGGYF

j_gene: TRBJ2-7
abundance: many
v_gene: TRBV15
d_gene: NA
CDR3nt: TGTGCCACCAGCAGAGACGTGGGACTCCCGGGGGACTTC
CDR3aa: CATSRDVGLPGDF

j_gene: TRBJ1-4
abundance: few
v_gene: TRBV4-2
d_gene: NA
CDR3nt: TGTGCCAGCAGCCAAGGGCCTGAGACAGCATTTAATGAAAAACTGTTTTTT
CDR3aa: CASSQGPETAFNEKLFF

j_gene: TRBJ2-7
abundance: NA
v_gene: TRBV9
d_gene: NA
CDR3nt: TGTGCCAGCAGCCCCCCAGGGAGTCGATCCTACGAGCAGTACTTC
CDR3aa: CASSPPGSRSYEQYF

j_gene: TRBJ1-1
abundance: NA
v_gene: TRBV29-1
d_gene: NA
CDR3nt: TGCAGCGTTGAGGATCGAGTTAGGACTGAAGCTTTCTTT
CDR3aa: CSVEDRVRTEAFF

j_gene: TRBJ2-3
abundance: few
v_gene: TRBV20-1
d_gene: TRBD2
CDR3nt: TGCAGTGCTGTACTAGCGGAGGTTAGCACAGATACGCAGTATTTT
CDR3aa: CSAVLAEVSTDTQYF

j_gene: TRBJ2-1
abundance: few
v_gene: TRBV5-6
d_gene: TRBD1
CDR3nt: TGTGCCAGCAGCTTGGTGGGACAGGCTTACAATGAGCAGTTCTTC
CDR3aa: CASSLVGQAYNEQFF

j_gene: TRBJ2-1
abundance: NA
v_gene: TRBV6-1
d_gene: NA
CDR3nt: TGTGCCAGCAAGAGACACCACAGCTCCTACAATGAGCAGTTCTTC
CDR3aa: CASKRHHSSYNEQFF

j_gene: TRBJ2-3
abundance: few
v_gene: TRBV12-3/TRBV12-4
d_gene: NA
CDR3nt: TGTGCCAGCAGTTTGGCGGCAGCAAACTCAGATACGCAGTATTTT
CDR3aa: CASSLAAANSDTQYF

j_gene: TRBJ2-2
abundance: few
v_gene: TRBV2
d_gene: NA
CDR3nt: TGTGCCAGCAGGGGGACGGGCGACACCGGGGAGCTGTTTTTT
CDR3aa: CASRGTGDTGELFF

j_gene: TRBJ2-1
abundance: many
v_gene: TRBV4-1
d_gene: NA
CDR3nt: TGCGCCAGCAGCCAAGAAAGAGTTAGGGGACCCCTCTACAATGAGCAGTTCTTC
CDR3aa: CASSQERVRGPLYNEQFF

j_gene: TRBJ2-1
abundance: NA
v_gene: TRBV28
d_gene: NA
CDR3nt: TGTGCCAGCAGTTTCGAGAAATGGGGACCCAATGAGCAGTTCTTC
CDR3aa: CASSFEKWGPNEQFF

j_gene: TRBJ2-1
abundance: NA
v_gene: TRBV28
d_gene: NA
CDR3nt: TGTGCCAGCAGTTTCTTTTTCGGTTACAATGAGCAGTTCTTC
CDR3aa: CASSFFFGYNEQFF